The sample holds many counts of the clone carrying this T cell receptor (beta chain). Its antigen remains unidentified. This sample is drawn from a study of identical twins. MiXCR was run by TCRdb on the 5' RACE reads, yielding one entry per CDR3 protein. The repertoire consists of 420,000 or so distinct CDR3 sequences, with approximately 17% occurring once and the leading ten covering more than 10%. The CDR3 is made up of 15 amino acids. Trimming took off 7 bases at V and 10 bases at J, with 20 bases between the two ends. Germline V gene lookup returns CDR1 WSHSY and CDR2 SAAADI. Overall study findings and caveats: Memory repertoires showed no such pattern, whereas abundant cord blood beta clonotypes carried fewer insertions.

Every donor was a healthy Caucasian. The genes are TRBV10-2 and TRBJ1-6; D may be TRBD1 (5 bases). What was sequenced was naive T cells sorted from blood. The sequence was obtained from a man aged 50-59 years in good health. CDR3 bases: TGCGCCAGCAAAGCGTCGCAGGGAGGGCGGTCACCCCTCCACTTT. This codes for CASKASQGGRSPLHF.